Given below is one TCR beta chain in context. What it binds is unknown. This CDR3 has 14 residues. Trimming took off 7 bases at V and 3 bases at J, with 17 bases between the two ends. Germline assignment: CDR1 SGHRS and CDR2 YFSETQ. The data were taken from a study of a mutant IDH1 vaccine in newly diagnosed glioma. Method: immunoSEQ multiplex PCR; TCRdb's copy keeps in-frame clones and lacks some. The sample lists some 33,000 clones, 81% occurring once. Time point defined: week 35, safety follow-up. A 20-mer mutant IDH1 peptide at 300 ug was injected subcutaneously with topical imiquimod. The source is a man aged 30-40 years with glioma. This sequence joins TRBV5-1 and TRBJ2-7; D is undetermined. Sequencing was performed on PBMCs, taken from a glioma patient whose treatment included an IDH1 peptide vaccine. The CDR3 DNA reads TGCGCCAGCCTCTTGAGGCAGGCGGTCTACGAGCAGTACTTC. Translating gives CASLLRQAVYEQYF.